The 20 T cell receptor beta chains given below trace back to one sample, sequenced in a study of T cell responses to AZD1222 COVID-19 vaccine. Assay used: immunoSEQ multiplex PCR; TCRdb lists only in-frame clones, some missing. Of tens of thousands of clones listed, 86% were seen once; the top ten hold over 15%. The material sequenced was peripheral blood, taken on day 0 of AZD1222 vaccination. These TCRs come from an adult in good health.

The chain carries TRBV19 and TRBJ1-4; D call uncertain. Germline CDR1 LNHDA, CDR2 SQIVND (reference sequence). V gave up 3 bases and J gave up 4 bases, with 9 bases separating them. CDR3 length: 14 residues. CDR3 in amino acids: CASSIPTFNEKLFF. The CDR3 region has the DNA TGTGCCAGTAGTATCCCGACCTTTAATGAAAAACTGTTTTTT. Combining the CDR3 with reference TRBV19 and TRBJ1-4 gives the whole variable domain DGGITQSPKYLFRKEGQNVTLSCEQNLNHDAMYWYRQDPGQGLRLIYYSQIVNDFQKGDIAEGYSVSREKKESFPLTVTSAQKNPTAFYLCASSIPTFNEKLFFGSGTQLSVL.

This chain connects TRBV28 to TRBJ1-1; 10 positions match TRBD1. J was trimmed by 11 bases and V by 3 bases; bases with no gene match: 6. This CDR3 has 13 amino acids. Germline CDR1 is MDHEN and CDR2 is SYDVKM. The CDR3 nucleotides read TGTGCCAGCAGTTTTCGACAGGGGGCTGGGGCTTTCTTT. It codes for CASSFRQGAGAFF.

The V gene is TRBV28, the J gene TRBJ2-6; TRBD1 agrees at 8 bases. The CDR3 covers 20 residues. V lost 4 bases, J lost 0 bases, and 14 bases stayed unmatched. Germline loops: CDR1 MDHEN, CDR2 SYDVKM. The CDR3 DNA reads TGTGCCAGCAGTTCCATGTCCAGGCAGGGGGCGTACTCTGGGGCCAACGTCCTGACTTTC. This sequence encodes CASSSMSRQGAYSGANVLTF.

This clone was seen only a few times. The gene calls are TRBV6-5 and TRBJ2-7; 11 nucleotides line up with TRBD2. The length of the CDR3 is 15 residues. The J segment lost 0 bases and the V segment lost 6 bases, leaving 4 bases of the junction unmatched. Germline V gene lookup returns CDR1 MNHEY and CDR2 SVGAGI. The CDR3 sequence: CASSRLAGTSYEQYF. The CDR3 DNA is TGTGCCAGCAGCCGACTAGCGGGAACCTCCTACGAGCAGTACTTC.

The V call is TRBV7-9, the J call TRBJ1-2, with 11 bases matching TRBD1. This CDR3 comprises 15 residues. Looked up from germline, CDR1 is SEHNR and CDR2 is FQNEAQ (reference sequence). Trimming cost V 1 base and J 10 bases; bases outside gene matches: 8. The CDR3 is CASSLGTGTGGPYTF. For the CDR3, the DNA is TGTGCCAGCAGCTTAGGAACCGGGACAGGGGGACCCTACACCTTC. The full variable domain, its missing parts supplied by reference TRBV7-9 and TRBJ1-2, is DTGVSQNPRHKITKRGQNVTFRCDPISEHNRLYWYRQTLGQGPEFLTYFQNEAQLEKSRLLSDRFSAERPKGSFSTLEIQRTEQGDSAMYLCASSLGTGTGGPYTFGSGTRLTVV.

This clone turned up a few times. The J gene is TRBJ2-1, the V gene TRBV4-2, with 10 bases fitting TRBD2. Per the germline V gene, CDR1 is LGHNA and CDR2 is YNFKEQ. The CDR3 extends over 17 amino acids. J was trimmed by 7 bases and V by 0 bases; bases with no gene match: 9. The CDR3 protein is CASSQEGPSGSSNEQFF. The CDR3 DNA sequence: TGTGCCAGCAGCCAAGAAGGTCCTAGCGGGAGTTCTAATGAGCAGTTCTTC.

This clone has only one observation. This chain joins TRBV28 and TRBJ2-3; the D gene is possibly TRBD2 (6 bases). The CDR3 is made up of 15 amino acids. The germline CDR1 and CDR2 sequences are MDHEN and SYDVKM. The V gene lost 3 bases and the J gene lost 2 bases, with 12 bases spanning the gap. The CDR3 spells CASSLDAGLTDTQYF. CDR3 nucleotide sequence: TGTGCCAGCAGTTTGGATGCGGGACTCACAGATACGCAGTATTTT.

The genes are TRBV30 and TRBJ2-1, with 7 bases fitting TRBD2. The CDR3 contains 11 residues. With V trimmed by 5 bases and J by 7 bases, 2 bases remained unmatched. Germline V CDR1 and CDR2: GTSNPN, SVGIG (reference sequence). CDR3 bases: TGTGCCTGGGCACTAGCGAATGAGCAGTTCTTC. This encodes CAWALANEQFF. Looking up the rest from reference TRBV30 and TRBJ2-1 gives the full variable domain: SQTIHQWPATLVQPVGSPLSLECTVEGTSNPNLYWYRQAAGRGLQLLFYSVGIGQISSEVPQNLSASRPQDRQFILSSKKLLLSDSGFYLCAWALANEQFFGPGTRLTVL.

This clone appeared once. The chain carries TRBV4-2 and TRBJ2-3, with TRBD2 matching over 8 bases. Trimming took 0 bases from V and 6 from J; bases not matched to a gene: 8. The CDR3 spans 16 residues. The germline gives CDR1 LGHNA, CDR2 YNFKEQ. The CDR3 spells CASSQDLAGSADTQYF. Here the CDR3 DNA reads TGTGCCAGCAGCCAAGATCTAGCGGGCTCGGCGGATACGCAGTATTTT.

The rearrangement uses TRBV5-1 and TRBJ2-7, with D perhaps TRBD2 (6 bases). From germline, CDR1 is SGHRS and CDR2 YFSETQ. This CDR3 spans 14 amino acids. Trimming took 4 bases from V and 2 from J, leaving 13 bases between them. CDR3 in amino acids: CASSPRLEPYEQYF. DNA of the CDR3: TGCGCCAGCAGCCCCCGACTAGAACCCTACGAGCAGTACTTC.

The chain links TRBV7-9 to TRBJ2-7, with D tentatively TRBD1 (5 bases). Trimming shortened V by 5 bases and J by 3 bases, and 14 bases separated the two germline ends. The CDR3 runs to 14 residues. In germline, CDR1 is SEHNR, CDR2 FQNEAQ (reference sequence). CDR3 sequence: CASSDTTDSYEQYF. The CDR3 bases are TGTGCCAGCAGCGACACAACCGACAGCTACGAGCAGTACTTC.

The gene calls are TRBV5-1 and TRBJ1-1; D remains unclear. The CDR3 extends over 16 amino acids. Germline V gives CDR1 SGHRS, CDR2 YFSETQ. Between the trimmed V and J ends, which lost 1 base and 0 bases, there was a span of 13 bases. The CDR3 protein is CASSLIVGSMNTEAFF. For the CDR3, the DNA is TGCGCCAGCAGCTTGATAGTCGGCAGTATGAACACTGAAGCTTTCTTT.

The count of this clone is one. The chain links TRBV4-1 to TRBJ2-7; weak D call: TRBD2 (5 bases). The germline V gene encodes CDR1 MGHRA and CDR2 YSYEKL. CDR3 length equals 12 residues. The germline V and J ends were trimmed by 2 bases and 7 bases, with 9 bases remaining between them. The CDR3 sequence is CASSQISGEQYF. CDR3 DNA: TGCGCCAGCAGCCAAATTTCGGGAGAGCAGTACTTC.

This sequence joins TRBV6-4 and TRBJ2-1, with 11 bases fitting TRBD2. Germline V gives CDR1 MRHNA, CDR2 SNTAGT. This CDR3 is built from 15 residues. V lost 2 bases to trimming and J lost 4 bases; unmatched junction nucleotides: 1. The CDR3 DNA follows: TGTGCCAGCAGTGACACTAGCGGGAGTTACAATGAGCAGTTCTTC. Translation: CASSDTSGSYNEQFF.

The gene calls are TRBV2 and TRBJ1-2; 7 nucleotides align to TRBD1. This CDR3 is 15 amino acids long. CDR1 is SNHLY and CDR2 is FYNNEI in the germline V gene. Losses at the gene ends were 7 bases for V and 5 bases for J; bases not matched to a gene: 13. In DNA, the CDR3 is TGTGCCAGCATCGAAGGGAGGGGGCTGGGGTATGGCTACACCTTC. Encoded protein: CASIEGRGLGYGYTF.

The rearrangement links TRBV28 to TRBJ1-5, with D uncertain. V lost 4 bases, J lost 3 bases, and 4 bases lay in between. This CDR3 has 12 amino acids. CDR1 is MDHEN, CDR2 SYDVKM, per germline. The CDR3 is CASSSNNQPQHF. CDR3 nucleotide sequence: TGTGCCAGCAGTTCCAACAATCAGCCCCAGCATTTT.

The chain couples TRBV7-9 to TRBJ2-7, with TRBD1 matching 8 bases. V gave up 5 bases and J gave up 3 bases; unmatched junction bases: 9. Germline V gives CDR1 SEHNR, CDR2 FQNEAQ (reference sequence). The CDR3 totals 15 residues. The CDR3 loop is CASSPTPGTGYEQYF. The CDR3 DNA sequence: TGTGCCAGCAGCCCGACACCCGGGACAGGCTACGAGCAGTACTTC. Full variable domain (rest looked up from reference TRBV7-9 and TRBJ2-7): DTGVSQNPRHKITKRGQNVTFRCDPISEHNRLYWYRQTLGQGPEFLTYFQNEAQLEKSRLLSDRFSAERPKGSFSTLEIQRTEQGDSAMYLCASSPTPGTGYEQYFGPGTRLTVT.

The V gene is TRBV27, the J gene TRBJ2-7, with 9 bases fitting TRBD2. There are 15 residues in the CDR3. The V gene's germline CDR1 is MNHEY and CDR2 SMNVEV (reference sequence). The junction had 14 bases not matched to a gene; V was cut back by 8 bases and J by 6 bases. The chain's CDR3 is CASSLREGLASEQYF. The CDR3 nucleotides are TGTGCCAGCTCCCTTAGGGAGGGACTAGCCTCCGAGCAGTACTTC.

This chain links TRBV27 with TRBJ2-7, with D perhaps given as TRBD1 or TRBD2 (6 bases each). CDR1 is MNHEY, CDR2 SMNVEV, per germline (reference sequence). The CDR3 totals 17 residues. Trimming removed 2 bases at V and 6 bases at J, with 23 bases between. The CDR3 protein is CASSLLGLLAEGGEQYF. CDR3 in DNA: TGTGCCAGCAGTTTACTTGGACTCTTAGCGGAGGGGGGCGAGCAGTACTTC.

The CDR3 is CATSPIGDTTGELFF. The CDR3 DNA reads as TGTGCCACCAGTCCTATCGGGGATACGACCGGGGAGCTGTTTTTT. The chain combines TRBV24-1 with TRBJ2-2, with D perhaps matching TRBD2 (5 bases). The germline V and J ends were trimmed by 6 bases and 5 bases, with 15 bases remaining between them. Germline V CDR1 and CDR2: KGHDR, SFDVKD. The CDR3 is made up of 15 amino acids.